The 27 T cell receptor beta chains listed next were all sequenced from one sample in a study of regulatory T cells in long-lasting Graves disease. Time point here: newly diagnosed GD, antithyroid drugs for less than 3 months. RNA isolated from PBMCs was used to make the TCR library. TCR beta libraries were built with iRepertoire HTBI primers and Arm-PCR of CDR3 regions. MiXCR was run by TCRdb on the multiplex PCR reads, yielding one entry per CDR3 protein. The sample consists of around 400,000 distinct CDR3 sequences, about a sixth of them appearing once. Sample: peripheral blood mononuclear cells (PBMCs), taken at new diagnosis, from a patient treated with antithyroid drugs. The source is a female donor with Graves disease.

This clonotype was counted many times. This chain links TRBV7-3 with TRBJ1-2; D unresolved. Germline V CDR1 and CDR2: SGHTA, FQGTGA. Trimming pared 5 bases from V and 5 bases from J, leaving 12 bases between. This CDR3 contains 13 residues. The CDR3, as DNA: TGTGCCAGCAGCCCCGAAGCCAGATATGGCTACACCTTC. Translated: CASSPEARYGYTF.

Note on this clonotype: With a much larger clone just one base away, this may be a read error. This chain connects TRBV2 to TRBJ1-2; weak D call: TRBD1 (6 bases). V was pared by 8 bases and J by 5 bases, with 21 bases between. There are 15 residues in the CDR3. The germline gives CDR1 SNHLY, CDR2 FYNNEI. The CDR3 bases are TGTGCCAGCCTGAGACAGGTCCCTCACCCTTATGGCTACACCTTC. The encoded protein is CASLRQVPHPYGYTF.

This clonotype was recorded at least ten times. The V and J genes are TRBV6-5 and TRBJ1-2; tentatively, D is TRBD1 (5 bases). Trimming removed 1 base from V and 0 bases from J, with 15 bases in between. Germline CDR1 and CDR2: MNHEY and SVGAGI. The CDR3 runs 17 residues. CDR3 sequence: CASSYFQTGTANYGYTF. CDR3 nucleotides: TGTGCCAGCAGTTACTTTCAAACCGGGACTGCTAACTATGGCTACACCTTC.

This clonotype has ten or more counts. V and J are TRBV2 and TRBJ1-2; 7 nucleotides agree with TRBD1. Trimming removed 3 bases from V and 1 base from J; junction bases left unmatched: 2. The CDR3 is made up of 14 amino acids. CDR1 is SNHLY and CDR2 is FYNNEI in the germline V gene. In DNA, the CDR3 is TGTGCCAGCAGTGAGACAGGGCATAACTATGGCTACACCTTC. Translation gives CASSETGHNYGYTF.

This clonotype was seen at least ten times. The chain uses TRBV28 and TRBJ2-7; 7 bases agree with TRBD1. Germline V gene lookup returns CDR1 MDHEN and CDR2 SYDVKM. The CDR3 length is 16 residues. V was clipped by 6 bases and J by 5 bases; unmatched bases: 16. CDR3 coding DNA: TGTGCCAGCAGCAAGGGGGCAGGGCTACGGGTGGACGAGCAGTACTTC. Its protein is CASSKGAGLRVDEQYF.

This clonotype was recorded many times. The V gene is TRBV7-2, the J gene TRBJ2-1, with D tentatively TRBD1 (6 bases). The J call is in doubt because the DNA end fits TRBJ2-5 better. CDR1 is SGHTA and CDR2 is FQGNSA in the germline V gene. CDR3 size: 13 residues. CDR3 loop: CASSKGQQETQYF. The CDR3 DNA sequence: TGTGCCAGCAGCAAAGGACAGCAAGAGACCCAGTACTTC.

This clonotype was counted at least ten times. The V gene is TRBV4-1, the J gene TRBJ1-1, with D perhaps matching TRBD1 (5 bases). Per the germline V gene, CDR1 is MGHRA and CDR2 is YSYEKL. The CDR3 totals 14 residues. Trimming cost V 1 base and J 4 bases, with 10 bases left between them. DNA for the CDR3: TGCGCCAGCAGCCAAGTGGGGGTAAGCACTGAAGCTTTCTTT. It codes for CASSQVGVSTEAFF.

There are many counts of this clonotype. V is TRBV12-5 and J is TRBJ1-2; the D is unclear. The CDR3 runs to 14 residues. V lost 2 bases and J lost 3, with 10 bases in between. Germline-derived CDR1 and CDR2 are LGHNT and FRNRAP. The CDR3 nucleotides are TGTGCTAGTGGTTTGAACCGACGGGACTATGGCTACACCTTC. This gives the protein CASGLNRRDYGYTF.

This clonotype is a singleton in its sample. V is TRBV3-1 and J is TRBJ2-3, with D possibly matching TRBD2 (5 bases). Trimming pared 1 base from V and 6 bases from J, leaving 14 bases between. The CDR3 runs to 15 residues. The germline CDR1 and CDR2 sequences are LGHDT and YNNKEL (reference sequence). The CDR3 DNA reads as TGTGCCAGCAGCCAAGGAGGCGGCTTAGCGGATACGCAGTATTTT. This gives the protein CASSQGGGLADTQYF.

In its sample, this clonotype was seen a few times. One base away lies a much larger clone, so this may be a sequencing read error. V is TRBV7-9 and J is TRBJ2-4; possible D gene TRBD2, 6 bases. The end of the DNA aligns better with TRBJ2-5, so the J call may be wrong. Germline V gene lookup returns CDR1 SEHNR and CDR2 FQNEAQ (reference sequence). The CDR3 spans 15 residues. CDR3 sequence: CASSSWPRGIETQYF. In nucleotides, the CDR3 is TGTGCCAGCAGCTCCTGGCCTCGGGGGATTGAGACCCAGTACTTC.

This clonotype came up a few times. V gene TRBV6-2 or TRBV6-3 combines with J gene TRBJ2-7; D is possibly TRBD1 (6 bases). Germline V gene sequence: CDR1 MNHEY, CDR2 SVGEGT. The CDR3 runs to 14 residues. With 5 bases removed from V and 3 bases from J, the gap between germline ends came to 14 bases. The CDR3 is CASSTPGRGYEQYF. The CDR3 DNA reads as TGTGCCAGCAGTACCCCCGGCAGGGGCTACGAGCAGTACTTC.

This chain joins TRBV14 and TRBJ2-3; 8 bases are a match to TRBD1. The CDR3 spans 15 residues. V was clipped by 0 bases and J by 3 bases; unmatched bases: 2. Germline values: CDR1 SGHDN, CDR2 FVKESK. CDR3 bases: TGTGCCAGCAGCCAAGAGCAGGGGGCTACAGATACGCAGTATTTT. Translated: CASSQEQGATDTQYF.

A note on this clonotype: A clone one base away is much larger, so this may be a read error. The rearrangement uses TRBV7-9 and TRBJ2-1; maybe TRBD1 (6 bases). The CDR3 totals 19 residues. The germline V gene has CDR1 SEHNR and CDR2 FQNEAQ (reference sequence). Trimming pared 6 bases from V and 5 bases from J, leaving 29 bases between. The CDR3 region has the DNA TGTGCCAGCAGGGACAGTTTGATGGCGGCCGTAACCCTAGACAATGAGCAGTTCTTC. This gives the protein CASRDSLMAAVTLDNEQFF. Full variable domain (missing parts from reference TRBV7-9 and TRBJ2-1): DTGVSQNPRHKITKRGQNVTFRCDPISEHNRLYWYRQTLGQGPEFLTYFQNEAQLEKSRLLSDRFSAERPKGSFSTLEIQRTEQGDSAMYLCASRDSLMAAVTLDNEQFFGPGTRLTVL.

There are many counts of this clonotype. V gene TRBV12-3 or TRBV12-4 combines with J gene TRBJ1-5, with D uncertain. The V gene lost 6 bases and the J gene lost 2 bases, with 14 bases spanning the gap. The CDR3 loop spans 15 amino acids. The CDR3 reads CASRSSDLRNQPQHF. In DNA, the CDR3 is TGTGCCAGCAGGTCCAGTGATTTGCGCAATCAGCCCCAGCATTTT.

This clonotype was observed a handful of times. V is TRBV28 and J is TRBJ1-5; weak D call: TRBD1 (6 bases). This CDR3 is 16 amino acids long. Germline loops: CDR1 MDHEN, CDR2 SYDVKM. V was pared by 2 bases and J by 1 base, with 12 bases between. The CDR3 DNA follows: TGTGCCAGCAGTTTAGGGGGGGCCTTCAGCAATCAGCCCCAGCATTTT. It translates to CASSLGGAFSNQPQHF.

In this sample, this clonotype turned up many times. This chain joins TRBV30 and TRBJ2-2, with no clear D. CDR1 is GTSNPN, CDR2 SVGIG, per germline (reference sequence). The CDR3 loop spans 14 amino acids. Trimming cost V 5 bases and J 2 bases, with 12 bases left between them. CDR3 residues: CAWESRANTGELFF. The CDR3 DNA sequence: TGTGCCTGGGAAAGCCGGGCAAACACCGGGGAGCTGTTTTTT.

This sequence joins TRBV9 and TRBJ2-2, with D possibly being TRBD1 (6 bases). The V end was cut by 5 bases, the J end by 6 bases, with 14 bases between. The CDR3 sequence is 14 residues long. Germline V CDR1 and CDR2: SGDLS, YYNGEE. The CDR3 loop reads CASSETGSAGELFF. For the CDR3, the DNA is TGTGCCAGCAGTGAAACAGGGAGCGCCGGGGAGCTGTTTTTT.

This clonotype was recorded once. A much bigger clone sits one base away, suggesting this may be a read error. The chain combines TRBV6-9 with TRBJ1-6; tentative D call: TRBD1 (6 bases). Trimming cost V 3 bases and J 9 bases, with 18 bases left between them. This CDR3 has 16 amino acids. Germline V gene lookup returns CDR1 MNHGY and CDR2 SVAAGI. Here the CDR3 DNA reads TGTGCCAGCAGTTACGCTACGGGGGGAGGGGGTTCACCCCTCCACTTT. Its protein is CASSYATGGGGSPLHF.

The V call is TRBV15, the J call TRBJ2-5; weak D call: TRBD2 (6 bases). CDR1 is LNHNV and CDR2 is YYDKDF in the germline V gene (reference sequence). Trimming took 3 bases from V and 0 from J, leaving 17 bases between them. CDR3 length equals 17 residues. The CDR3: CATSSAYGRGDQETQYF. DNA for the CDR3: TGTGCCACCAGCAGTGCATACGGACGCGGGGACCAAGAGACCCAGTACTTC.

Note on this clonotype: A far larger clone is one nucleotide away, so this likely arose from a read error. V usage is TRBV7-2 and J usage is TRBJ1-1; D might be TRBD1 (5 bases). The germline V gene has CDR1 SGHTA and CDR2 FQGNSA. The CDR3 runs 14 residues. CDR3 amino acids: CACSLVQGETEAFF. The CDR3 nucleotides are TGTGCCTGCAGCTTAGTCCAGGGAGAGACTGAAGCTTTCTTT.

This clonotype was detected many times. The chain joins TRBV12-3 or TRBV12-4 to TRBJ2-5; the match to TRBD2 covers 8 bases. The CDR3 runs 16 residues. The J segment lost 2 bases and the V segment lost 3 bases, leaving 8 bases of the junction unmatched. CDR3 sequence: CASSLGTASGQETQYF. The CDR3 DNA follows: TGTGCCAGCAGTTTGGGCACCGCTAGCGGGCAAGAGACCCAGTACTTC.

This clonotype was observed at least ten times. J is TRBJ2-7 and V is TRBV20-1; D assignment may be TRBD1 or TRBD2 (5 bases each). The germline gives CDR1 DFQATT, CDR2 SNEGSKA (reference sequence). The CDR3 is 18 amino acids. Trimming took 5 bases from V and 1 from J, leaving 27 bases between them. CDR3 amino acids: CSARVHPGPRSPSYEQYF. DNA of the CDR3: TGCAGTGCTCGAGTACATCCGGGACCACGCAGCCCTTCCTACGAGCAGTACTTC.

This clonotype was counted at least ten times. The chain employs TRBV27 and TRBJ1-6; the D gene is possibly TRBD1 (5 bases). The germline CDR1 and CDR2 sequences are MNHEY and SMNVEV (reference sequence). Trimming left V 4 bases short and J 10 bases short, with 17 bases between. The CDR3 spans 15 residues. The CDR3 spells CASSSGFGGNSPLHF. Here the CDR3 DNA reads TGTGCCAGCAGTTCCGGTTTCGGGGGGAACTCACCCCTCCACTTT.

This clonotype was observed many times. The chain uses TRBV29-1 and TRBJ2-5, with TRBD2 as a possible D gene (5 bases). V lost 8 bases, J lost 5 bases, and 15 bases lay in between. The CDR3 has 12 residues. Germline-derived CDR1 and CDR2 are SQVTM and ANQGSEA. CDR3 region: CSLSGGGETQYF. In nucleotides, the CDR3 is TGCAGCTTGAGCGGCGGTGGGGAGACCCAGTACTTC. Supplemented by reference TRBV29-1 and TRBJ2-5, the full variable domain reads SAVISQKPSRDICQRGTSLTIQCQVDSQVTMMFWYRQQPGQSLTLIATANQGSEATYESGFVIDKFPISRPNLTFSTLTVSNMSPEDSSIYLCSLSGGGETQYFGPGTRLLVL.

This clonotype was detected ten times or more. J is TRBJ2-1 and V is TRBV28, with a weak D call TRBD2 (6 bases). Trimming removed 8 bases from V and 5 bases from J, with 13 bases in between. The CDR3 has 13 residues. Germline V gives CDR1 MDHEN, CDR2 SYDVKM. CDR3 sequence: CASGFSGNNEQFF. The CDR3 DNA sequence: TGTGCCAGCGGGTTTAGCGGAAACAATGAGCAGTTCTTC.

This clonotype has a count of ten or more. The chain uses TRBV7-2 and TRBJ1-4, with D possibly being TRBD1 (5 bases). Germline-derived CDR1 and CDR2 are SGHTA and FQGNSA. V lost 5 bases to trimming and J lost 1 base, with 17 bases between them. The CDR3 contains 17 residues. The CDR3 DNA reads as TGTGCCAGCAGCCACAAGTTCGGACATGGAACTAATGAAAAACTGTTTTTT. It codes for CASSHKFGHGTNEKLFF.

This clonotype was seen ten or more times. This chain connects TRBV2 to TRBJ1-2; D is uncertain. The CDR3 is 13 residues long. Germline assignment: CDR1 SNHLY and CDR2 FYNNEI. Trimming stripped 2 bases from V and 5 bases from J, with 9 bases between. The CDR3 nucleotides read TGTGCCAGCAGTGAAAACAGACATTATGGCTACACCTTC. Its protein is CASSENRHYGYTF.